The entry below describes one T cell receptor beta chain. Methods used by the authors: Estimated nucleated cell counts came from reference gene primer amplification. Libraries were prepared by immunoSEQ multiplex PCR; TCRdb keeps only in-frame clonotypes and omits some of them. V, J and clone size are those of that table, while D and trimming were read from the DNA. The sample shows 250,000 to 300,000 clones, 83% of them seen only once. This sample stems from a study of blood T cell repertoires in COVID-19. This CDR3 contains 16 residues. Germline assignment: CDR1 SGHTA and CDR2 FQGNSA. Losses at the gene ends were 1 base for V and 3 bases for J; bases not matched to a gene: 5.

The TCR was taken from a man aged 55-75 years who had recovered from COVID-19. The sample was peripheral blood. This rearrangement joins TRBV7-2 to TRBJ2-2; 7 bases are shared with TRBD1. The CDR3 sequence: CASSLVGTADTGELFF. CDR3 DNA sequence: TGTGCCAGCAGCTTAGTAGGGACAGCAGACACCGGGGAGCTGTTTTTT. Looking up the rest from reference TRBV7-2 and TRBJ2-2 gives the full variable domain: GAGVSQSPSNKVTEKGKDVELRCDPISGHTALYWYRQSLGQGLEFLIYFQGNSAPDKSGLPSDRFSAERTGGSVSTLTIQRTQQEDSAVYLCASSLVGTADTGELFFGEGSRLTVL.